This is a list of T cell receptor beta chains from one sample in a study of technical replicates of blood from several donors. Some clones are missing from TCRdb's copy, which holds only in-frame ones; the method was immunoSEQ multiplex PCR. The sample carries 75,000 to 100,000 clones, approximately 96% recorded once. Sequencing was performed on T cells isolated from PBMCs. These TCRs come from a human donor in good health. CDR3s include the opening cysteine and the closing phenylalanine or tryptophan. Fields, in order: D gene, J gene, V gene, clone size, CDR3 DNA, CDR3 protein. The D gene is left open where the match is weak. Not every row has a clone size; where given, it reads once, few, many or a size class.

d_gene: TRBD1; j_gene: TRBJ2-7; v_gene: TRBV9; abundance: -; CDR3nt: TGTGCCAGCACCTCATCCCCAGGGGGCCTCTACGAGCAGTACTTC; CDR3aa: CASTSSPGGLYEQYF
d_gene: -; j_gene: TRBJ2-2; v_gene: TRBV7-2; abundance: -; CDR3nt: TGTGCCAGCGCACCCACCCAAGGGGCTGACTCCGGGGAGCTGTTTTTT; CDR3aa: CASAPTQGADSGELFF
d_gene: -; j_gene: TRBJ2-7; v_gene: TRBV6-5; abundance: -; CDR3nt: TGTGCCAGCAGTTACTCGAATACAGGGTCCGACGAGCAGTACTTC; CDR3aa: CASSYSNTGSDEQYF
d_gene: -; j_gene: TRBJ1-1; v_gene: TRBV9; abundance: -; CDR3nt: TGTGCCAGCAGCGTTAAAACCTATAACACTGAAGCTTTCTTT; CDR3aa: CASSVKTYNTEAFF
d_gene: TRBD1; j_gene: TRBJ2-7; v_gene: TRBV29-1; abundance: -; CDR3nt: TGCAGCGTGATTCCGGGACAGGGAAACTACGAGCAGTACTTC; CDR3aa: CSVIPGQGNYEQYF
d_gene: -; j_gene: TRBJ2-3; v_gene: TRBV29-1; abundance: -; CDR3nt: TGCAACGCCAAGGACTCTTCCACAGATACGCAGTATTTT; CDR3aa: CNAKDSSTDTQYF
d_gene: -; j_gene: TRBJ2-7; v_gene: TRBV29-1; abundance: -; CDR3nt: TGCAGCGTTTGGCGCGGAAGCTCCTACGAGCAGTACTTC; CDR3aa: CSVWRGSSYEQYF
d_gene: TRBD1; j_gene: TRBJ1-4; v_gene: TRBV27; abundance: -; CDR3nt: TGTGCCAGCAGTAGAACAGGGGGGGGTTCAAAACTGTTTTTT; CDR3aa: CASSRTGGGSKLFF
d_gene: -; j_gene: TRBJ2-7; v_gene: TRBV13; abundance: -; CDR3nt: TGTGCCAGCAGCGGGGCCCCGGTTGGCGAGCAGTACTTC; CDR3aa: CASSGAPVGEQYF
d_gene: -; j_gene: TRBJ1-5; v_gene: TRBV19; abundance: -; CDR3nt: TGTGCCAGTAGTATAGATGCGGGAGCCACCAGGCCCCAGCATTTT; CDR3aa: CASSIDAGATRPQHF
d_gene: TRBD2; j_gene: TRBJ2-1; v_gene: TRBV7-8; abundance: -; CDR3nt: TGTGCCAGCAGCCCGGGACTAGCGGGAGGGCCTATCTTCAATGAGCAGTTCTTC; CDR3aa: CASSPGLAGGPIFNEQFF
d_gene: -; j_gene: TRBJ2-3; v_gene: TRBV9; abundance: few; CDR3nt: TGTGCCAGCAGCCCTCGAGCGGGCGGAGATACGCAGTATTTT; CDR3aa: CASSPRAGGDTQYF
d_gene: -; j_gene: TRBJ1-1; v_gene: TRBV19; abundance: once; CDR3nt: TGTGCCAGTAGTCCCCGGGGGGAGGACCTCATGAACACTGAAGCTTTCTTT; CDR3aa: CASSPRGEDLMNTEAFF
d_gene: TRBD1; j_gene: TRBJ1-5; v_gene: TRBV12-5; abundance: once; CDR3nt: TGTGCTAGTGGTTTGTCCGGGACAGGGGGCCTTGTGGGGAATCAGCCCCAGCATTTT; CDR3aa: CASGLSGTGGLVGNQPQHF
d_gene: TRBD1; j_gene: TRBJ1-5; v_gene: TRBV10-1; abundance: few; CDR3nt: TGCGCCAGCAGTGAAAAGGGACAGACAATCAATCAGCCCCAGCATTTT; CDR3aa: CASSEKGQTINQPQHF
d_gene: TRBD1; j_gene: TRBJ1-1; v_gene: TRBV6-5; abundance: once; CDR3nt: TGTGCCAGCAGTTACTCGGACAGGCGGAGGACTGAAGCTTTCTTT; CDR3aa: CASSYSDRRRTEAFF
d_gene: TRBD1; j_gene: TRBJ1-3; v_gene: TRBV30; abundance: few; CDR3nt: TGTGCCTGGAGTCCGCTCGGACAGGTGAACACCATATATTTT; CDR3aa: CAWSPLGQVNTIYF
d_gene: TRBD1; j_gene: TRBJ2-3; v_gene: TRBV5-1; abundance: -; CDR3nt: TGCGCCAGCAGGTCCGGGACAGTCTTCACAGATACGCAGTATTTT; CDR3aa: CASRSGTVFTDTQYF
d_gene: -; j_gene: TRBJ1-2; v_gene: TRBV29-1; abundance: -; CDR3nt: TGCAGCGTTGACCCCACAGGGCTGAACTATGGCTACACCTTC; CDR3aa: CSVDPTGLNYGYTF
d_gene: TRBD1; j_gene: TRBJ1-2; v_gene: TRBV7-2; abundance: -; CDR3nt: TGTGCCAGCAGCTTACCGGGACAGATGAACTATGGCTACACCTTC; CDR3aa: CASSLPGQMNYGYTF
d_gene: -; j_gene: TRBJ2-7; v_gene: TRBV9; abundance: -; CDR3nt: TGTGCCAGCAGCGTAGAGCCATCCTACGAGCAGTACTTC; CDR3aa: CASSVEPSYEQYF
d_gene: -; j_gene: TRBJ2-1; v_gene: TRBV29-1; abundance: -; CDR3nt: TGCAGCGTTGAGTCAGGTGATGAGCAGTTCTTC; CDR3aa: CSVESGDEQFF
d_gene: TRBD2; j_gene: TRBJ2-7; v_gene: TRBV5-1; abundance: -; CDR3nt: TGCGCCAGCCAGACTAGCGGGAGTCAGAGCGAGCAGTACTTC; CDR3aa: CASQTSGSQSEQYF
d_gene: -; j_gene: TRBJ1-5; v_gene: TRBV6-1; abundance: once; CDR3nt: TGTGCCAGCAGTGAATACATGAATCAGCCCCAGCATTTT; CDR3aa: CASSEYMNQPQHF
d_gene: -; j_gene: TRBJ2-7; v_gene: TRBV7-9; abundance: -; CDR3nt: TGTGCCAGCACCCTGACAGGGAGGCACGAGCAGTACTTC; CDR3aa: CASTLTGRHEQYF
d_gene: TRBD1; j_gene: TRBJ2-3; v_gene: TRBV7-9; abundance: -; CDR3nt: TGTGCCAGCGGAAATCGACAGGGGGCCACAGATACGCAGTATTTT; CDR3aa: CASGNRQGATDTQYF
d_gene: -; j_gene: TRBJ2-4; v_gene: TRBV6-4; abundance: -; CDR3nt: TGTGAACGGACTGGGATTCAGTACTTC; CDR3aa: CERTGIQYF
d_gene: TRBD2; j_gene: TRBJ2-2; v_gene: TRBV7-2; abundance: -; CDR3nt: TGTGCCAGCAGCCTCTTAGCGGGAGGGCCCGTCGGGGAGCTGTTTTTT; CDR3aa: CASSLLAGGPVGELFF
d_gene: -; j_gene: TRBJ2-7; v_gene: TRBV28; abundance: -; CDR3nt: TGTGCCAGCAGTTTACGGGGGAGACCCTACGAGCAGTACTTC; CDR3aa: CASSLRGRPYEQYF
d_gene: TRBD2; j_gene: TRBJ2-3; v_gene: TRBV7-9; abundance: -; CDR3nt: TGTGCCAGCAGCTTAGGCTTCGGGAGGGATACAGATACGCAGTATTTT; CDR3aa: CASSLGFGRDTDTQYF
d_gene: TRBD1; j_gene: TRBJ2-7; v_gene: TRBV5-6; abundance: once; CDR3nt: TGTGCCAGCAGCCCCAATCAGGGGGCCGAGCAGTACTTC; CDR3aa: CASSPNQGAEQYF
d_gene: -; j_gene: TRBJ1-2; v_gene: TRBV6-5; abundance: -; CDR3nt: TGTGCCAGCGGTTTAGACAGAAACTATGGCTACACCTTC; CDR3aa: CASGLDRNYGYTF
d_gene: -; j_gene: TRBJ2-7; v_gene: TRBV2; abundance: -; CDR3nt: TGTGCCAGCAGTGGGGGGGACAGACCCGAGCAGTACTTC; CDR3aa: CASSGGDRPEQYF
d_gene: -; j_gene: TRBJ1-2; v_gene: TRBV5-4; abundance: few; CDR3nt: TGTGCCAGCAGCTTGATGGGAGAAGGCTATGGCTACACCTTC; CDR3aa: CASSLMGEGYGYTF
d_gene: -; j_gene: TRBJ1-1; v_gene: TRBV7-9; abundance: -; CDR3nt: TGTGCCAGCAGCTTATCTGGCTCGAACACTGAAGCTTTCTTT; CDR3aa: CASSLSGSNTEAFF
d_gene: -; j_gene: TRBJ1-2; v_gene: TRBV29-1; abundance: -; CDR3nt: TGCAGCGTTAGAACAGGAGCTAACTATGGCTACACCTTC; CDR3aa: CSVRTGANYGYTF
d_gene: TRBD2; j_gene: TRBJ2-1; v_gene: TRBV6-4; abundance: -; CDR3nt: TGTGCCAGCAGTGCTCTGACTAGCGGGAGTAATGAGCAGTTCTTC; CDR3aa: CASSALTSGSNEQFF